The T cell receptor (beta chain) described here comes from a study of T cell responses to AZD1222 COVID-19 vaccine. The study's findings and limits: Increased Spike-specific TCR breadth and depth were observed after two AZD1222 doses. Donors were largely white British and mainly female; clonal diversity was possibly underestimated.

The germline V gene has CDR1 MNHEY and CDR2 SVGAGI. V trimming: 6 bases; J trimming: 11 bases; junction bases outside the gene matches: 11. This CDR3 region has 13 residues. Pooled together were second doses at about 4 or about 12 weeks. Data came from immunoSEQ multiplex PCR; TCRdb stores just in-frame clones and leaves some out. This table has 85,000 to 90,000 clones, roughly nine tenths appearing once. Points on this clone: No antigen is known for it.

This clonotype originated in an adult who received the AZD1222 COVID-19 vaccine. This sample comprised peripheral blood, obtained 28 days after the second AZD1222 dose. V gene TRBV6-5 combines with J gene TRBJ1-1; 8 nucleotides agree with TRBD1. DNA of the CDR3: TGTGCCAGCAGCGATTCCGCGACAGGGGTGGCTTTCTTT. Translation gives CASSDSATGVAFF.